This T cell receptor (beta chain) was recorded in a study of beta chain features in type 1 diabetes. The wider study: The number of sorted cells examined across all samples was around 99 million. Overall study results and limits: Any HLA-type effect on TCRB rearrangement remained unresolved here.

Every bit of the isolated RNA underwent reverse transcription, so sequencing read expressed TCRB transcripts. Generated by immunoSEQ multiplex PCR, the TCRdb table keeps only in-frame clones and is missing some. The table shows about 900,000 clones, with 15% to 20% occurring only once. This clone has only a few counts. Its antigen is as yet unknown. Trimming stripped 10 bases from V and 0 bases from J, with 12 bases between. Germline V gives CDR1 SGHNT, CDR2 YYREEE (reference sequence). The CDR3 has 13 amino acids. Purities over 95% were achieved in all sorted populations. Sequenced material: naive CD4+ T cells from blood. This chain joins TRBV5-4 and TRBJ2-3; D not resolved. This TCR came from a young woman in good health. CDR3 bases: TGTGCCCTTGAGTCCAGGAGCACAGATACGCAGTATTTT. Translated: CALESRSTDTQYF.